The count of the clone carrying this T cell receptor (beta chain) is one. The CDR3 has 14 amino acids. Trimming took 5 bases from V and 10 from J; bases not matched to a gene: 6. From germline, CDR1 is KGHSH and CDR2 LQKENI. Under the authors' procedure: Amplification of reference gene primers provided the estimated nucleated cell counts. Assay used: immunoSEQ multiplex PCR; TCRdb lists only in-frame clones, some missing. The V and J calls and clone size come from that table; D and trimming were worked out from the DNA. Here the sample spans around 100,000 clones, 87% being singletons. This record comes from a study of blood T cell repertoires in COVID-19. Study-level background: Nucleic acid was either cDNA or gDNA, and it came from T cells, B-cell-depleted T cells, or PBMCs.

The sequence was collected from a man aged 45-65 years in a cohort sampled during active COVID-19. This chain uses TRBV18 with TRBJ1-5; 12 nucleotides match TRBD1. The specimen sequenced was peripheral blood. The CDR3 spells CASSMGQGAKPQHF. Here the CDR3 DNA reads TGTGCCAGCTCAATGGGACAGGGGGCAAAACCCCAGCATTTT.